This T cell receptor (beta chain) was sequenced for a study of shared clonotypes between healthy human individuals. At the level of the study: Per donor, three plates held CD4 naive cells, three held CD4 memory, two held CD8 naive and one held CD8 memory. Findings and limits, study-wide: Clonotypes shared by all four sorted-subset donors had higher generation probabilities than non-shared clonotypes. Estimated richness values were generally larger in naive subsets than in memory subsets.

With regard to this clone: Its target is not known.

TCRdb's copy holds only in-frame clones and misses some; the assay was immunoSEQ multiplex PCR. The table records 2 million to 2.5 million clones, just under 95% of them present only once. The CDR3 sequence is 17 residues long. The sequencing sample was made of naive CD4+ T cells from PBMCs. Subset here: CD45RA+ positively selected. The V gene is TRBV1, the J gene TRBJ2-3; the DNA was not used to check the table's D call, TRBD2. TRBV1 is reported as a pseudogene. The receptor comes from a man aged 18 to 35 in good health. Some clones in this sample may be carry-over from other donors' samples. CDR3 protein: CTSSSWASGRAPDTQYF. DNA for the CDR3: TGCACCAGCTCTAGCTGGGCTAGCGGGAGGGCCCCAGATACGCAGTATTTT.